The text below deals with one T cell receptor (beta chain). The antigen remains unidentified. The treatment here: approximately 11-day PBMC culture with coronavirus spike peptide pools or control peptides (ViraFEST assay). This entry belongs to a study of vaccination and CD4 T cells after COVID-19. Looking at the study overall: Overlapping peptides covering the spike proteins of SARS-CoV-2, HCoV-NL63, HCoV-OC43 and HCoV-229E were added to stimulate cells.

CD4+ T cells that had been cultured provided DNA sequenced with the Oncomine TCR Beta short-read assay. Scientists extracted genomic DNA from CD4+ T cells grown in culture. TCRdb re-called the PCR reads with MiXCR, one entry per CDR3 protein. Found here are about 9,200 distinct CDR3 sequences, 60% of them singletons; the top ten hold around a sixth. Germline V gene sequence: CDR1 LNHNV, CDR2 YYDKDF (reference sequence). The CDR3 length is 17 residues. The V segment lost 5 bases and the J segment 5 bases; nucleotides outside the gene matches: 12. The material sequenced was cultured CD4+ T cells from blood, taken after SARS-CoV-2 vaccination. The rearrangement uses TRBV15 and TRBJ1-2, with 12 bases lining up with TRBD1. The TCR comes from a human donor with COVID-19. CDR3 protein: CATSGDPGTGGGYGYTF. Here the CDR3 DNA reads TGTGCCACCAGCGGTGATCCCGGGACAGGGGGCGGTTATGGCTACACCTTC.